Shown below are 4 T cell receptor beta chains from a single sample sequenced in a study of cytomegalovirus exposure and HLA in healthy donors. The study ran its PCR with 60 Vbeta and 13 Jbeta primers. Libraries were prepared by immunoSEQ multiplex PCR; TCRdb keeps only in-frame clonotypes and omits some of them. Seen here are 200,000 or so clones, around 75% observed once, and the top ten hold approximately 0.4%. The material sequenced was PBMCs. The receptors stem from a male donor in good health and CMV-seropositive.

This chain links TRBV14 with TRBJ1-1; possibly TRBD1 for D (6 bases). The V end lost 1 base, the J end lost 3 bases, and 21 bases lay between the germline ends. The CDR3 contains 18 residues. CDR1 is SGHDN, CDR2 FVKESK, per germline. The DNA of the CDR3 is TGTGCCAGCAGCCAAGTCATGTCCCAAAAGGACAGAGACACTGAAGCTTTCTTT. Translating it yields CASSQVMSQKDRDTEAFF.

This rearrangement joins TRBV7-7 to TRBJ2-2; TRBD2 matches at 8 bases. V shed 4 bases, J shed 4 bases, and the junction held 5 bases outside the gene matches. CDR1 SSHAT and CDR2 FNYEAQ come from the germline V gene (reference sequence). The CDR3 is made up of 15 amino acids. The CDR3 DNA reads TGTGCCAGCAGCTCGGGGGGGGGCGGCACCGGGGAGCTGTTTTTT. This encodes CASSSGGGGTGELFF.

V usage is TRBV7-2 and J usage is TRBJ2-7, with D perhaps matching TRBD2 (6 bases). Per germline, CDR1 SGHTA and CDR2 FQGNSA. The CDR3 has 13 residues. The V and J ends lost 5 bases and 3 bases respectively, with 11 bases between them. The CDR3 DNA sequence: TGTGCCAGCAGCACTAGACTAGACTACGAGCAGTACTTC. As protein: CASSTRLDYEQYF.

This clone was detected a few times. The chain carries TRBV7-2 and TRBJ2-1; no clear D gene. V lost 0 bases to trimming and J lost 14 bases, with 14 bases between them. The CDR3 is 13 amino acids. CDR1 is SGHTA, CDR2 FQGNSA, per germline. The CDR3 bases are TGTGCCAGCAGCTTAGCGGTACTCCACCATAAGTTCTTC. Protein: CASSLAVLHHKFF.